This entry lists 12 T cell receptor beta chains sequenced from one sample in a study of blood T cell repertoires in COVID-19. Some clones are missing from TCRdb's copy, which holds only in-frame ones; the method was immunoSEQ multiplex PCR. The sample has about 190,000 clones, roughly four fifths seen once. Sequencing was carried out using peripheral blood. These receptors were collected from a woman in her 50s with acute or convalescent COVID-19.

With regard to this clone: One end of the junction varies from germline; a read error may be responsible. The CDR3 protein is CASSLVGSSSEQYF. CDR3 bases: TGTGCCAGCAGCTTAGTCGGGTCTTCCTCCGAGCAGTACTTC. This chain joins TRBV7-6 and TRBJ2-7, with D uncertain. This CDR3 is 14 amino acids long. The germline CDR1 and CDR2 sequences are SGHVS and FNYEAQ.

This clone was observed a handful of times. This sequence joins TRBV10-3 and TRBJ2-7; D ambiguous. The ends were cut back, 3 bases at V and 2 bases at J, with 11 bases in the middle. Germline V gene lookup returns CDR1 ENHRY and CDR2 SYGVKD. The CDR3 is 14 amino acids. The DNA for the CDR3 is TGTGCCATCAGTGAACACCTTCAGGCCTACGAGCAGTACTTC. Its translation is CAISEHLQAYEQYF.

The CDR3 loop is CASSNRLGNTIYF. In nucleotides, the CDR3 is TGTGCCAGCAGTAACCGACTCGGAAACACCATATATTTT. V and J are TRBV27 and TRBJ1-3, with D hard to call. V dropped 5 bases and J dropped 4 bases, with 9 bases sitting between them. From germline, CDR1 is MNHEY and CDR2 SMNVEV (reference sequence). This CDR3 spans 13 amino acids.

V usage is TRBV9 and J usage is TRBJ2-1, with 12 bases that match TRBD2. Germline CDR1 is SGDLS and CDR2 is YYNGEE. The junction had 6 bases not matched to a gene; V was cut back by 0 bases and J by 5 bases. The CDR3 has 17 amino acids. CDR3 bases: TGTGCCAGCAGCGTAGGATCTAGCGGGGGGGTTGACAATGAGCAGTTCTTC. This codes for CASSVGSSGGVDNEQFF.

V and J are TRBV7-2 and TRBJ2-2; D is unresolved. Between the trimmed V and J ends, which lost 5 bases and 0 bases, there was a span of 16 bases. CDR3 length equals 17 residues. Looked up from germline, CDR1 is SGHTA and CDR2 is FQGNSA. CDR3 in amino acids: CASSLSWRHANTGELFF. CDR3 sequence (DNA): TGTGCCAGCAGCCTTTCTTGGCGGCACGCGAACACCGGGGAGCTGTTTTTT.

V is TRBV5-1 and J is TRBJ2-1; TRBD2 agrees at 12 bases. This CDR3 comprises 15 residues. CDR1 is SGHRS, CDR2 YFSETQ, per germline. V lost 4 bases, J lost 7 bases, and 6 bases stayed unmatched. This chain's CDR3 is CASSVTSGGLNEQFF. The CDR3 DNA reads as TGCGCCAGCAGCGTGACTAGCGGGGGCCTAAATGAGCAGTTCTTC.

CDR3 DNA sequence: TGTGCCAGCAGTTACTCGAGCGTGCCAGGGGTGCGCTACACCTTC. This encodes CASSYSSVPGVRYTF. V and J are TRBV6-2 or TRBV6-3 and TRBJ1-2, with D possibly being TRBD1 (6 bases). Trimming pared 0 bases from V and 9 bases from J, leaving 17 bases between. The CDR3 is 15 amino acids. Germline V lookup: CDR1 MNHEY, CDR2 SVGEGT.

The CDR3 DNA reads as TGTGCCACCAGTGATCCTAGACAGGGTACCACCTACGAGCAGTACTTC. Encoded protein: CATSDPRQGTTYEQYF. The chain carries TRBV24-1 and TRBJ2-7; TRBD1 agrees at 7 bases. The CDR3 totals 16 residues. V trimming: 3 bases; J trimming: 2 bases; junction bases outside the gene matches: 9. Germline CDR1 reads KGHDR; CDR2 reads SFDVKD.

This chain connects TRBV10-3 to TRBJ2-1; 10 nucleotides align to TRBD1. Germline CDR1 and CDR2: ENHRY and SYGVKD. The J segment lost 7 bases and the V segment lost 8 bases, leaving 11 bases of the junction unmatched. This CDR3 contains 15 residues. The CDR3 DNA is TGTGCCATCTCGGGCCGGGACAGGGGTGGAAATGAGCAGTTCTTC. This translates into CAISGRDRGGNEQFF.

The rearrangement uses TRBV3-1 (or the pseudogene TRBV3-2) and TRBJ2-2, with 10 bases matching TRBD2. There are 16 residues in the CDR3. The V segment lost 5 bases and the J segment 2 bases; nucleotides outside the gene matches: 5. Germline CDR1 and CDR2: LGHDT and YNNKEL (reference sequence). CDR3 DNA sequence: TGTGCCAGCAGCTATCGGACTAGCGGTAACACCGGGGAGCTGTTTTTT. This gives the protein CASSYRTSGNTGELFF.

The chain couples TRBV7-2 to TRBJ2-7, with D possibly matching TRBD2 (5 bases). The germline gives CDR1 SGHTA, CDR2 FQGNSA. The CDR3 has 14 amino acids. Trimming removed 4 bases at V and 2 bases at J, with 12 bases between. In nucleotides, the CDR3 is TGTGCCAGCAGCTCCCAAGGGAGTGCCTACGAGCAGTACTTC. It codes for CASSSQGSAYEQYF.

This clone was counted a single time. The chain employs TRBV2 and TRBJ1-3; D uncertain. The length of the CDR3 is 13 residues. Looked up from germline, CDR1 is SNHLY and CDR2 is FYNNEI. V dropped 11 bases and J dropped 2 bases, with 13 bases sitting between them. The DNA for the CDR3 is TGTGCCGGTGGAGGAGGGACTGGAAACACCATATATTTT. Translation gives CAGGGGTGNTIYF.